This TCR beta chain originates from a study of T cell repertoires in cytomegalovirus infection. For the study at large: Evidence of both CMV infection and a matching HLA type came from public TCR beta signatures. Findings of the study overall: The ex vivo response was dominated by HLA-C-restricted CMV-specific TCR beta clonotypes.

TCRdb re-called the reads through MiXCR, storing one row per CDR3 protein. The repertoire consists of nearly 550,000 distinct CDR3 sequences, with more than 15% occurring once and the leading ten covering about 24%. On this clonotype itself: Antigen unknown.

CDR3 length equals 16 residues. Losses at the gene ends were 5 bases for V and 4 bases for J; bases not matched to a gene: 13. Germline assignment: CDR1 MNHEY and CDR2 SVGAGI. This clonotype was obtained from a human donor in good health (CMV status not recorded). Some clones in this sample may be carry-over from other donors' samples. Sequenced sample: CD8+ T cells from PBMCs. The V and J genes are TRBV6-5 and TRBJ1-1; 7 positions match TRBD1. CDR3: CASSTRQGPSGTEAFF. In DNA form, the CDR3 reads TGTGCCAGCAGTACTCGACAGGGCCCCAGCGGCACTGAAGCTTTCTTT.